The 12 T cell receptor beta chains below all came from one sample that was sequenced in a study of cytomegalovirus exposure and HLA in healthy donors. The PCR made use of 60 Vbeta and 13 Jbeta primers. TCRdb's copy holds only in-frame clones and misses some; the assay was immunoSEQ multiplex PCR. Of 150,000 or so clones in the sample, 82% were seen once. The sample consisted of PBMCs. These receptors all stem from a young man in good health and CMV-seropositive.

The chain couples TRBV6-1 to TRBJ2-7, with D maybe TRBD1 (5 bases). Trimming took 1 base from V and 5 from J, leaving 9 bases between them. Germline V CDR1 and CDR2: MNHNS, SASEGT. This CDR3 region has 13 residues. CDR3 loop: CASSEGGLNEQYF. The CDR3 DNA reads as TGTGCCAGCAGTGAAGGGGGCCTCAACGAGCAGTACTTC.

The rearrangement joins TRBV21-1 to TRBJ1-5; TRBD1, the D gene given by the table, was not confirmed from the DNA. TRBV21-1 is tagged as a pseudogene. The CDR3 covers 16 residues. The CDR3 loop reads CASSKGWGQGKKPQHF. CDR3 nucleotides: TGTGCCAGCAGCAAAGGATGGGGACAGGGTAAAAAGCCCCAGCATTTT.

A single count supports this clone. The V gene is TRBV5-1, the J gene TRBJ1-2; possible D gene TRBD1, 5 bases. The CDR3 has 14 amino acids. Trimming left V 0 bases short and J 3 bases short, with 9 bases between. Germline V gives CDR1 SGHRS, CDR2 YFSETQ. CDR3 amino acids: CASSLGQSDYGYTF. CDR3 DNA sequence: TGCGCCAGCAGCTTGGGACAGAGTGACTATGGCTACACCTTC. The full variable domain, rest sourced from reference TRBV5-1 and TRBJ1-2, is KAGVTQTPRYLIKTRGQQVTLSCSPISGHRSVSWYQQTPGQGLQFLFEYFSETQRNKGNFPGRFSGRQFSNSRSEMNVSTLELGDSALYLCASSLGQSDYGYTFGSGTRLTVV.

This chain joins TRBV9 and TRBJ1-5, with TRBD1 identical over 10 bases. The CDR3 consists of 15 residues. Germline lookup yields CDR1 SGDLS and CDR2 YYNGEE. Trimming cost V 0 bases and J 5 bases; bases outside gene matches: 2. The CDR3 bases are TGTGCCAGCAGCGTAGGAGGGACAGGGGATCAGCCCCAGCATTTT. Amino acids: CASSVGGTGDQPQHF.

V gene TRBV11-1 combines with J gene TRBJ1-5; the D is unclear. Germline assignment: CDR1 SGHAT and CDR2 FQDESV (reference sequence). The V and J ends lost 3 bases and 5 bases respectively, with 8 bases between them. This CDR3 is 13 amino acids long. In nucleotides, the CDR3 is TGTGCCAGCAGCTTCGGAAGCGATCAGCCCCAGCATTTT. It specifies CASSFGSDQPQHF.

The chain joins TRBV28 to TRBJ2-2; 7 nucleotides agree with TRBD1. V shed 2 bases and J 5 bases; nucleotides not matched to a gene: 2. The CDR3 is made up of 14 amino acids. Germline V lookup: CDR1 MDHEN, CDR2 SYDVKM. CDR3 sequence (DNA): TGTGCCAGCAGTTTAGACAGGGTTACCGGGGAGCTGTTTTTT. The encoded protein is CASSLDRVTGELFF.

The chain combines TRBV5-6 with TRBJ2-5; tentative D call: TRBD2 (5 bases). Germline-derived CDR1 and CDR2 are SGHDT and YYEEEE. The CDR3 totals 14 residues. V lost 4 bases and J 5 bases, leaving 15 bases between the germline ends. The CDR3 region is CASSPRRRFETQYF. The CDR3 nucleotides read TGTGCCAGCAGCCCACGGAGGAGATTCGAGACCCAGTACTTC.

The chain uses TRBV7-9 and TRBJ2-5; 10 positions agree with TRBD2. V was clipped by 1 base and J by 5 bases; unmatched bases: 10. The CDR3 loop spans 17 amino acids. Looked up from germline, CDR1 is SEHNR and CDR2 is FQNEAQ (reference sequence). CDR3 sequence: CASSLGPASGGSETQYF. The CDR3 DNA follows: TGTGCCAGCAGCTTAGGTCCGGCTAGCGGGGGTTCTGAGACCCAGTACTTC.

This clone was seen a few times. The chain joins TRBV6-5 to TRBJ1-6; 7 positions agree with TRBD1. Germline CDR1 MNHEY, CDR2 SVGAGI. The V segment lost 6 bases and the J segment 8 bases; nucleotides outside the gene matches: 7. The CDR3 spans 14 residues. In DNA, the CDR3 is TGTGCCAGCAGCCTCCGACAGGGCCATTCACCCCTCCACTTT. This gives the protein CASSLRQGHSPLHF.

CDR3 region: CASSGQYYGYTF. For the CDR3, the DNA is TGTGCCAGCAGCGGTCAATACTATGGCTACACCTTC. This chain joins TRBV27 and TRBJ1-2, with unresolved D. Looked up from germline, CDR1 is MNHEY and CDR2 is SMNVEV (reference sequence). V was clipped by 6 bases and J by 3 bases, with 8 bases between them. The CDR3 consists of 12 residues.

V usage is TRBV6-5 and J usage is TRBJ1-1; possible D gene TRBD1, 6 bases. The ends were cut back, 6 bases at V and 2 bases at J, with 13 bases in the middle. Germline CDR1 MNHEY, CDR2 SVGAGI. The CDR3 loop spans 14 amino acids. The CDR3 region is CASRQGLSNTEAFF. The CDR3 DNA is TGTGCCAGCAGGCAGGGGCTTTCCAACACTGAAGCTTTCTTT.

The rearrangement links TRBV5-8 to TRBJ1-2; TRBD1 aligns across 7 bases. The CDR3 extends over 14 amino acids. From germline, CDR1 is SGHTS and CDR2 YDEGEE. The junction had 9 bases not matched to a gene; V was cut back by 4 bases and J by 6 bases. The DNA for the CDR3 is TGTGCCAGCAGCCCCGAGGGACAGATGAATGGCTACACCTTC. As protein: CASSPEGQMNGYTF.